The following is a T cell receptor beta chain sequence with its context. What it binds is not known. This record comes from a study of T cell repertoires in cytomegalovirus infection. Across the whole study: Selected CMV epitopes included recently identified HLA-C-restricted ones as well as well-studied HLA-B-restricted ones. CMV infection plus the matching HLA type was flagged by public TCR beta signatures.

The V gene's germline CDR1 is SGHTA and CDR2 FQGNSA. The V gene lost 1 base and the J gene lost 5 bases, with 14 bases spanning the gap. CDR3 length: 16 amino acids. Notes on the study in general: There were HLA-C-restricted CMV-specific TCR beta clonotypes dominating the ex vivo response. Carriers of CMV plus the relevant HLA were identified by cumulative public TCR beta family frequency.

TCRdb passed the reads through MiXCR, listing each CDR3 protein once. The sample contains hundreds of thousands of distinct CDR3 sequences, 30% to 35% of which appear only once. The specimen comprised cultured CD8+ T cells from PBMCs, sampled from culture after CMV antigen stimulation. The J gene is TRBJ2-2, the V gene TRBV7-2, with a tentative D call TRBD2 (6 bases). This TCR came from a human donor in good health (CMV status not recorded). Some clones in this sample may be carry-over from other donors' samples. The CDR3 here is CASSLVAGRGTGELFF. Here the CDR3 DNA reads TGTGCCAGCAGCTTAGTGGCGGGGAGAGGGACCGGGGAGCTGTTTTTT.